Each of the 4 T cell receptor beta chains below was sequenced from the same sample in a study of blood T cell repertoires in COVID-19. The protocol was immunoSEQ multiplex PCR, while the TCRdb copy is restricted to in-frame clones and leaves out a portion. Of fewer than 95,000 clones in the sample, around nine tenths are singletons; the top ten hold around 5%. Input material: peripheral blood. These receptors all come from a woman of 80 years or more with acute or convalescent COVID-19.

The rearrangement links TRBV24-1 to TRBJ1-4, with 9 bases matching TRBD1. V shed 8 bases and J 7 bases; nucleotides not matched to a gene: 7. The CDR3 runs to 14 residues. Looked up from germline, CDR1 is KGHDR and CDR2 is SFDVKD. The CDR3 spells CATKLGTGSEKLFF. The CDR3 nucleotides read TGTGCCACCAAACTGGGGACAGGGTCTGAAAAACTGTTTTTT.

This clone was seen a single time. Other DNA sequences in this sample translate to the same CDR3. The rearrangement links TRBV5-1 to TRBJ2-3, with 8 bases identical to TRBD2. The junction had 3 bases not matched to a gene; V was cut back by 0 bases and J by 0 bases. This CDR3 comprises 16 residues. Germline V gives CDR1 SGHRS, CDR2 YFSETQ. DNA for the CDR3: TGCGCCAGCAGCTTGGCGGCTAGCGGGAGCACAGATACGCAGTATTTT. As protein: CASSLAASGSTDTQYF.

This sequence joins TRBV7-3 and TRBJ2-5; TRBD2 agrees at 9 bases. The length of the CDR3 is 16 residues. J was trimmed by 5 bases and V by 1 base; bases with no gene match: 8. The germline V gene encodes CDR1 SGHTA and CDR2 FQGTGA. CDR3 protein: CASSLNSGGGGETQYF. The CDR3 nucleotides are TGTGCCAGCAGCTTAAATAGCGGGGGAGGCGGGGAGACCCAGTACTTC.

This chain connects TRBV27 to TRBJ2-7; D may be TRBD2 (6 bases). The germline gives CDR1 MNHEY, CDR2 SMNVEV (reference sequence). Trimming removed 5 bases from V and 7 bases from J, with 24 bases in between. The CDR3 consists of 16 residues. The CDR3 sequence: CASSPRGLPRQAEQYF. In DNA form, the CDR3 reads TGTGCCAGCAGTCCCCGGGGACTGCCGCGGCAAGCGGAGCAGTACTTC.